This section outlines one T cell receptor (beta chain) sequence together with its context. This CDR3 contains 18 residues. Germline V gives CDR1 MDHEN, CDR2 SYDVKM. J gave up 0 bases and V 6 bases, and 3 bases lay outside the gene matches. TCRdb processed the RT-PCR reads anew with MiXCR; each CDR3 protein has one entry. The sample lists about 960,000 distinct CDR3 sequences, roughly 18% occurring once. This record belongs to a study of patients and donors after allogeneic stem cell transplantation. Sequenced: blood, either unsorted or a sorted T cell fraction (not recorded which). The TCR comes from a human donor who was either an allogeneic HSCT recipient or a stem cell or donor lymphocyte infusion donor (not recorded which). It is not recorded whose cells these are; they may come from a transplant donor. The chain employs TRBV28 and TRBJ2-6, with 15 bases lining up with TRBD2. The CDR3 region has the DNA TGTGCCAGCAGCCCGGGACTAGCGGGGGGCTCTGGGGCCAACGTCCTGACTTTC. Its translation: CASSPGLAGGSGANVLTF.